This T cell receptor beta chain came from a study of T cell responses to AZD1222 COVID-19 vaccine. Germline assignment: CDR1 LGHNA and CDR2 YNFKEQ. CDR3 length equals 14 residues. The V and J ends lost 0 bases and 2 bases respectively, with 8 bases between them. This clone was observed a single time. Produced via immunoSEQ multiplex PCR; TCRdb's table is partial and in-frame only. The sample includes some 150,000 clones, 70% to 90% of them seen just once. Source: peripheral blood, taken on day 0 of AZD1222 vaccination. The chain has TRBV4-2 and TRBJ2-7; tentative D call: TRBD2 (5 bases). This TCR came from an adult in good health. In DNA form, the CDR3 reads TGTGCCAGCAGCCAAGAGCTAGCAACCTACGAGCAGTACTTC. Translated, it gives CASSQELATYEQYF.